This T cell receptor beta chain originates from a study of T cells in Graves' hyperthyroidism and ophthalmopathy. Study-level points and caveats: The model predicted ophthalmopathy a median around 6.5 months before onset. A 13 V-J model separated ophthalmopathy from stable hyperthyroidism.

The V end was cut by 10 bases, the J end by 4 bases, with 19 bases between. The CDR3 runs to 14 residues. From RNA transcripts, TCR beta CDR3 regions were amplified. In the first-round RT-PCR of the TCR CDR3, the HTBI primer set was used. TCRdb passed the multiplex PCR reads through MiXCR, listing each CDR3 protein once. Of roughly 280,000 distinct CDR3 sequences in the sample, approximately 20% were seen once. This clonotype was seen more than once but under ten times. Its antigen is currently unknown. Sequences were obtained from blood. This TCR was sampled from a man aged 25 to 40 with Graves' ophthalmopathy. The chain employs TRBV12-3 or TRBV12-4 and TRBJ1-1, with a weak D call TRBD1 (5 bases). CDR3 in amino acids: CATTFRGRGTEAFF. The CDR3 DNA reads TGTGCCACTACGTTTCGGGGTAGGGGCACTGAAGCTTTCTTT.